The 3 T cell receptor beta chains reported below all come from one sample, sequenced in a study of blood T cell repertoires in COVID-19. Method: immunoSEQ multiplex PCR; TCRdb's copy keeps in-frame clones and lacks some. The sample yields roughly 35,000 clones, roughly 78% seen once. Specimen: peripheral blood. The receptors were sampled from a man between 70 and 80 years old with acute or convalescent COVID-19.

This clone was found once. V usage is TRBV7-7 and J usage is TRBJ2-1; TRBD2 agrees at 16 bases. This CDR3 contains 19 residues. Trimming cost V 5 bases and J 8 bases; bases outside gene matches: 15. The germline gives CDR1 SSHAT, CDR2 FNYEAQ (reference sequence). The CDR3 is CASSKGGIPGLAGGDEQFF. CDR3 nucleotides: TGTGCCAGCAGCAAAGGAGGGATACCGGGACTAGCGGGGGGGGATGAGCAGTTCTTC.

This sequence joins TRBV4-3 and TRBJ2-2; tentative D call: TRBD2 (7 bases). Germline-derived CDR1 and CDR2 are LGHNA and YSLEER. The CDR3 sequence is 16 residues long. V lost 0 bases and J lost 5, with 13 bases in between. The DNA for the CDR3 is TGCGCCAGCAGCCAAGACAGGGGAGGGAAAACCGGGGAGCTGTTTTTT. Translating it yields CASSQDRGGKTGELFF.

This clone was counted a few times. This sequence joins TRBV11-3 and TRBJ1-2; D gene unclear. Germline CDR1 and CDR2: SGHNT and YENEEA. The CDR3 has 11 residues. The ends were cut back, 0 bases at V and 8 bases at J, with 4 bases in the middle. The CDR3 region is CASSLDSGYTF. The CDR3 DNA reads TGTGCCAGCAGCTTAGATTCGGGCTACACCTTC. Filled out from reference TRBV11-3 and TRBJ1-2, the complete variable domain reads EAGVVQSPRYKIIEKKQPVAFWCNPISGHNTLYWYLQNLGQGPELLIRYENEEAVDDSQLPKDRFSAERLKGVDSTLKIQPAELGDSAVYLCASSLDSGYTFGSGTRLTVV.